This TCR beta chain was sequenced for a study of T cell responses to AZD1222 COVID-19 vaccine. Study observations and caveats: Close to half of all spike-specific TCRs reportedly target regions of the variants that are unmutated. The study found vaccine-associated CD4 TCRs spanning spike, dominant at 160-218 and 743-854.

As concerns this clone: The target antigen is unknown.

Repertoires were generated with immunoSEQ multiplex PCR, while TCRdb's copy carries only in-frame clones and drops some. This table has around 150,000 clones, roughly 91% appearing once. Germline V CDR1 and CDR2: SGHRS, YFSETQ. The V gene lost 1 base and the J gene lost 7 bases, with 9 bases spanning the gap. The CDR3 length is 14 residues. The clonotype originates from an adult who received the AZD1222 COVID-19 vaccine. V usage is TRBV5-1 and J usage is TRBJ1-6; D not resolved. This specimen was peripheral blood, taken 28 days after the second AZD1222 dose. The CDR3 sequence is CASSLSLGNSPLHF. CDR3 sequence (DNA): TGCGCCAGCAGCTTGAGCTTGGGCAATTCACCCCTCCACTTT. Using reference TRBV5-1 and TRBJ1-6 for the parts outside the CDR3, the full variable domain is KAGVTQTPRYLIKTRGQQVTLSCSPISGHRSVSWYQQTPGQGLQFLFEYFSETQRNKGNFPGRFSGRQFSNSRSEMNVSTLELGDSALYLCASSLSLGNSPLHFGNGTRLTVT.